This T cell receptor (beta chain) derives from a study of blood T cell repertoires in COVID-19. Study-wide context: Samples taken during acute and convalescent COVID-19 were collected in the United States, Italy and Spain. The analysed material was cDNA or gDNA that came from T cells, B-cell-depleted T cells, or PBMCs.

The ends lost 7 bases at V and 7 bases at J; junction bases unmatched: 6. Germline V gene sequence: CDR1 MGHRA, CDR2 YSYEKL. CDR3 length: 14 residues. In the original analysis: Amplified reference gene primers provided the basis for estimating nucleated cell counts. Using immunoSEQ multiplex PCR, the repertoire was profiled, and TCRdb retains in-frame clones only, with some absent. V and J calls plus clone size are reproduced from that table; the DNA served to infer D and trimming. The sample consists of about 77,000 clones, around nine tenths of them appearing once. What was sequenced was peripheral blood. This clonotype originated in a woman older than 75 with active or convalescent COVID-19. The chain uses TRBV4-1 and TRBJ2-1, with 11 bases fitting TRBD2. CDR3 sequence (DNA): TGCGCCAGCACCCTAGCGGGGGGATCGAATGAGCAGTTCTTC. This translates into CASTLAGGSNEQFF.